Listed below are T cell receptor beta chains from one sample, sequenced in a study of T cells after yellow fever vaccination. TCRdb ran MiXCR on the 5' RACE reads and lists one entry per CDR3 protein. In the table there are approximately 340,000 distinct CDR3 sequences, 8.7% of which are singletons. Sequences were derived from PBMCs, sampled on the day of the first yellow fever vaccination. The receptors stem from a man younger than 30 who received the YFV17D yellow fever vaccine. Each CDR3 is given with its conserved first and last residue. A D gene is named only where the DNA matches it firmly. Part of the rows lack a size; the others show once, few, many or a class for expanded clones.

>TRBJ2-7|TRBV7-2|NA|NA
CASSLAQREDEQYF
TGTGCCAGCAGCTTAGCGCAGAGGGAAGACGAGCAGTACTTC
>TRBJ1-3|TRBV6-1|NA|few
CASSARDIPFSGNTIYF
TGTGCCAGCAGTGCCCGGGACATACCTTTCTCTGGAAACACCATATATTTT
>TRBJ2-2|TRBV5-4|TRBD2|many
CASSSQSRGGGGELFF
TGTGCCAGCAGCTCCCAATCGCGGGGGGGCGGCGGGGAGCTGTTTTTT
>TRBJ1-1|TRBV7-8|NA|many
CASSLGETRWAFF
TGTGCCAGCAGCTTAGGCGAGACCCGTTGGGCTTTCTTT
>TRBJ1-4|TRBV4-1|NA|NA
CASSQAGQNEKLFF
TGCGCCAGCAGCCAAGCTGGACAGAATGAAAAACTGTTTTTT
>TRBJ1-2|TRBV21-1|NA|few
CASFLWTGVDGYTF
NA
>TRBJ2-3|TRBV11-1|NA|many
CASSLMAGANLRAKSTDTQYF
TGTGCCAGCAGCTTAATGGCAGGGGCTAATCTTAGGGCAAAGAGCACAGATACGCAGTATTTT
>TRBJ2-2|TRBV6-5|TRBD1|NA
CASSYDRARGSNTGELFF
TGTGCCAGCAGTTACGACAGGGCCAGGGGATCGAACACCGGGGAGCTGTTTTTT
>TRBJ1-1|TRBV20-1|NA|few
CSARRAGRDYTEAFF
TGCAGTGCTAGAAGGGCCGGACGGGACTACACTGAAGCTTTCTTT
>TRBJ2-3|TRBV20-1|NA|few
CSASTHPGDTQYF
TGCAGTGCTAGTACGCACCCCGGGGATACGCAGTATTTT
>TRBJ1-2|TRBV4-3|TRBD1|NA
CASSQGGTGAHYGYTF
TGCGCCAGCAGCCAAGGGGGGACAGGGGCCCACTATGGCTACACCTTC
>TRBJ2-3|TRBV2|NA|NA
CASSDYPVTDTQYF
TGTGCCAGCAGTGACTACCCGGTTACAGATACGCAGTATTTT
>TRBJ2-2|TRBV5-1|NA|few
CASSSAQNTGELFF
TGCGCCAGCAGCTCCGCCCAGAACACCGGGGAGCTGTTTTTT
>TRBJ1-1|TRBV20-1|TRBD1|few
CSARGQGARTEAFF
TGCAGTGCTAGGGGACAGGGGGCGCGAACTGAAGCTTTCTTT
>TRBJ2-1|TRBV4-2|TRBD2|NA
CASSQQLAIYNEQFF
TGTGCCAGCAGCCAACAACTAGCGATTTACAATGAGCAGTTCTTC
>TRBJ1-6|TRBV7-2|TRBD1|NA
CASSLRYPGTAASPLHF
TGTGCCAGCAGCCTACGCTACCCCGGGACAGCGGCTTCACCCCTCCACTTT
>TRBJ2-1|TRBV12-3/TRBV12-4|TRBD2|few
CASIRRTSEIYNEQFF
TGTGCCAGCATCCGCCGGACTAGCGAGATATACAATGAGCAGTTCTTC
>TRBJ1-5|TRBV29-1|NA|NA
CSVGQGGNQPQHF
TGCAGCGTTGGTCAAGGGGGCAATCAGCCCCAGCATTTT
>TRBJ2-4|TRBV11-2|NA|few
CASSSLGAGEDIQYF
TGTGCCAGCAGCTCTTTAGGGGCAGGGGAGGACATTCAGTACTTC
>TRBJ1-2|TRBV6-1|NA|few
CASSEAGPMSNYGYTF
TGTGCCAGCAGTGAGGCAGGACCGATGTCTAACTATGGCTACACCTTC
>TRBJ1-1|TRBV6-6|NA|many
CASNTPRGDAAFF
TGTGCCAGCAATACACCCCGGGGGGACGCAGCTTTCTTT
>TRBJ1-6|TRBV5-5|NA|NA
CASSLASSPLHF
TGTGCCAGCAGCTTGGCCTCGTCACCCCTCCACTTT
>TRBJ1-1|TRBV30|NA|few
CAWGDPGRTEAFF
TGTGCCTGGGGTGACCCAGGCCGGACTGAAGCTTTCTTT
>TRBJ1-1|TRBV29-1|NA|many
CSVIESDTEAFF
TGCAGCGTTATAGAGAGTGACACTGAAGCTTTCTTT
>TRBJ1-1|TRBV29-1|TRBD1|few
CSVATIQGSTEAFF
TGCAGCGTCGCAACTATACAGGGGTCGACTGAAGCTTTCTTT
>TRBJ2-3|TRBV18|NA|NA
CASHAQADTQYF
TGTGCCAGCCATGCCCAGGCAGATACGCAGTATTTT
>TRBJ1-3|TRBV6-1|NA|NA
CASSRTGRVGRNTIYF
TGTGCCAGCAGTCGAACGGGCAGGGTAGGAAGGAACACCATATATTTT
>TRBJ2-7|TRBV7-2|NA|NA
CASSSSAGTRYEQYF
TGTGCCAGCAGCTCCAGCGCCGGGACGCGGTACGAGCAGTACTTC
>TRBJ2-7|TRBV5-6|NA|few
CASSWGRDYEQYF
TGTGCCAGCAGCTGGGGCAGGGACTACGAGCAGTACTTC
>TRBJ2-6|TRBV7-3|NA|NA
CASSRGAIASSGANVLTF
TGTGCCAGCAGCCGCGGGGCCATCGCAAGCTCTGGGGCCAACGTCCTGACTTTC
>TRBJ1-5|TRBV5-4|TRBD1|NA
CASSSGTGGQGQPQHF
TGTGCCAGCAGCAGCGGGACAGGGGGCCAAGGTCAGCCCCAGCATTTT
>TRBJ2-1|TRBV7-2|NA|NA
CASSISAVEQFF
TGTGCCAGCAGCATTAGCGCGGTGGAGCAGTTCTTC
>TRBJ2-3|TRBV20-1|NA|NA
CSARDSRRDTQYF
TGCAGTGCCCGGGACTCCCGTCGGGATACGCAGTATTTT
>TRBJ2-5|TRBV5-1|TRBD2|many
CASSGRASGNQETQYF
TGCGCCAGCAGTGGTAGGGCTAGCGGGAACCAAGAGACCCAGTACTTC
>TRBJ2-7|TRBV5-4|NA|NA
CASSLRGPVSQGHEQYF
TGTGCCAGCAGCTTGCGGGGGCCCGTTAGTCAGGGCCACGAGCAGTACTTC